The present entry profiles one T cell receptor beta chain with its context. The antigen remains undetermined. The source of the sample is a study of cytomegalovirus exposure and HLA in healthy donors. General study points: The authors assumed roughly uniform sequencing depth across donors for presence/absence analyses.

V was trimmed by 5 bases and J by 2 bases, leaving 9 bases between them. Germline V gene lookup returns CDR1 SGHAT and CDR2 FQNNGV. The CDR3 covers 13 residues. The PCR had 60 Vbeta and 13 Jbeta primers. Measured with immunoSEQ multiplex PCR; TCRdb has only the in-frame clones, and not every one. Counted here are approximately 140,000 clones, roughly 73% occurring once; the ten biggest clones make up 1.5% to 2%. Sequencing input: PBMCs. V and J are TRBV11-2 and TRBJ1-2, with a possible D match to TRBD1 (6 bases). This clonotype originated in a female donor in good health and CMV-seronegative. In nucleotides, the CDR3 is TGTGCCAGCAGCCCCACAGGGAACTATGGCTACACCTTC. It is translated as CASSPTGNYGYTF.